This T cell receptor (beta chain) was identified during a study of Graves' ophthalmopathy and Graves' hyperthyroidism. Notes on the study in general: Stable hyperthyroidism and ophthalmopathy were told apart by a 13-signature model, which achieved about 88% sensitivity and roughly 80% specificity.

The hyperthyroidism patients had a new diagnosis of under 2 months' duration and were aged 18 to 65. CDR3 length: 16 residues. V was pared by 7 bases and J by 5 bases, with 23 bases between. Per germline, CDR1 MNHEY and CDR2 SVGEGT. Amplifying from RNA transcripts, the study obtained TCR beta CDR3 regions. HTBI primers were employed in first-round RT-PCR, then a second-round multiplex PCR followed. Using its own MiXCR run on the multiplex PCR reads, TCRdb lists one record per CDR3 protein. The repertoire holds a few hundred thousand distinct CDR3 sequences, with about 15% as singletons. With respect to this clonotype: Its antigen remains unidentified.

The TCR sequence derives from an adult woman with stable Graves' hyperthyroidism. The rearrangement uses TRBV6-2 or TRBV6-3 and TRBJ2-5; tentatively, D is TRBD1 or TRBD2 (5 bases each). Sample: peripheral blood. The DNA of the CDR3 is TGTGCCAGCACTCCTATTCCCACGGGGACGGAGGAGACCCAGTACTTC. Its translation: CASTPIPTGTEETQYF.